Listed here is a single TCR beta chain. Its antigen is unknown. This PCR relied on a set of 60 Vbeta primers and 13 Jbeta primers. Repertoires were generated with immunoSEQ multiplex PCR, while TCRdb's copy carries only in-frame clones and drops some. The top ten hold 20% to 25% of the sample, which has about 90,000 clones, 65% to 75% seen once. This CDR3 is 20 amino acids long. This sample is drawn from a study of cytomegalovirus exposure and HLA in healthy donors. For the study at large: Early released data had 80 million or so unique TCRs, all coming from HLA-typed donors. Study-level results: Association of a missense DCLRE1C variant with TCR beta V- and J-gene trimming was reported in a later analysis. Investigators reported 150 to 200 TCR beta chains as tied to cytomegalovirus.

Each donor was nominally healthy when sampled (though unrecorded immune exposures were likely). Sequencing was performed on PBMCs. The chain links TRBV12-2 to TRBJ1-5; the D call in the table, TRBD1, was not verified against the DNA. TRBV12-2 counts as a pseudogene. The receptor comes from a man aged 25 to 40 in good health and CMV-seropositive. The CDR3 is CASRPGTGNGVELHNQPQHF. The CDR3 nucleotides read TGTGCAAGTCGGCCCGGGACAGGGAACGGGGTAGAACTCCACAATCAGCCCCAGCATTTT.